The 5 T cell receptor beta chains below were found in one sample sequenced in a study of human T cells and chemical hapten exposure. Noted time point: patch test 2, 6 weeks after DPC sensitization. Treatment in this sample: therapeutic diphenylcyclopropenone sensitization with weekly scalp DPC. TCRdb reanalysed the RACE reads using MiXCR and keeps one entry per CDR3 protein. The data show tens of thousands of distinct CDR3 sequences, with 3.3% seen just once and under 8.5% held by the top ten. The material was whole blood, obtained in connection with sensitization to the hapten diphenylcyclopropenone (DPC). All receptors come from a middle-aged man with alopecia areata. Some clones in this sample may be carry-over from other donors' samples.

This clonotype was recorded many times. The chain is built from TRBV7-2 and TRBJ2-7; no clear D. Germline lookup yields CDR1 SGHTA and CDR2 FQGNSA. CDR3 length: 15 amino acids. The V end lost 2 bases, the J end lost 4 bases, and 15 bases lay between the germline ends. The CDR3 region is CASSLMDGVPYEQYF. CDR3 coding DNA: TGTGCCAGCAGCTTAATGGATGGAGTACCTTACGAGCAGTACTTC.

Ten or more counts support this clonotype. The chain recombines TRBV28 with TRBJ1-6; D remains unclear. V was clipped by 4 bases and J by 5 bases, with 9 bases between them. Germline V gene sequence: CDR1 MDHEN, CDR2 SYDVKM. CDR3 length equals 14 residues. CDR3 coding DNA: TGTGCCAGCAGTTGGACGGCCGATAATTCACCCCTCCACTTT. Translating it yields CASSWTADNSPLHF. Complete variable domain (other parts from reference TRBV28 and TRBJ1-6): DVKVTQSSRYLVKRTGEKVFLECVQDMDHENMFWYRQDPGLGLRLIYFSYDVKMKEKGDIPEGYSVSREKKERFSLILESASTNQTSMYLCASSWTADNSPLHFGNGTRLTVT.

This clonotype was counted ten times or more. The rearrangement joins TRBV18 to TRBJ2-3; no clear D gene. The V gene lost 2 bases and the J gene lost 4 bases, with 4 bases spanning the gap. This CDR3 has 12 amino acids. Germline CDR1 and CDR2: KGHSH and LQKENI. In DNA form, the CDR3 reads TGTGCCAGCTCACCAAGCGCAGATACGCAGTATTTT. Protein: CASSPSADTQYF.

This clonotype was seen a handful of times. The V and J genes are TRBV7-3 and TRBJ1-1; no firm D call. The CDR3 is 14 amino acids. Trimming took 4 bases from V and 4 from J, leaving 13 bases between them. CDR1 is SGHTA, CDR2 FQGTGA, per germline. The CDR3 nucleotides read TGTGCCAGCAGCTCCGGGAGGGAGGCCACTGAAGCTTTCTTT. It is translated as CASSSGREATEAFF.

This clonotype was observed many times. The rearrangement uses TRBV7-2 and TRBJ2-1; 7 bases are shared with TRBD2. Germline loops: CDR1 SGHTA, CDR2 FQGNSA. The CDR3 covers 18 residues. With V trimmed by 1 base and J by 0 bases, 9 bases remained unmatched. The CDR3 DNA is TGTGCCAGCAGCTTAGAGGCGGGAGTACACGGCTCCTACAATGAGCAGTTCTTC. This codes for CASSLEAGVHGSYNEQFF.